The present T cell receptor beta chain was sequenced within a study of T cells after yellow fever vaccination. Template switching by 5'RACE produced TCR cDNA, adding a universal primer site and UMIs. TCRdb fed the 5' RACE reads into MiXCR, producing one record per CDR3 protein. The sample has around 47,000 distinct CDR3 sequences, about 7% seen once. This clonotype was recorded many times. Regarding the study as a whole: From the bulk population, abundant clonotypes could contaminate and appear within FACS-sorted repertoires. A faster peak, day 5 versus 15, was reached by the weaker secondary response. A large majority of primary-vaccination clones showed up again after the booster (approximately 95% CD4, 85% to 90% CD8).

The sequence came from a man aged 25-45 years who received the YFV17D yellow fever vaccine. The sequences come from CD8+ T cells not binding an NS4B(214-222) dextramer, sorted from PBMCs, collected 45 days after the yellow fever booster vaccination.

For the CDR3, the DNA is TGTGCCAGCAGTTACGATGGGGGCACTGAAGCTTTCTTT. Encoded protein: CASSYDGGTEAFF. The chain is built from TRBV6-6 and TRBJ1-1; D perhaps matches TRBD1 (5 bases). CDR3 size: 13 residues. Germline lookup yields CDR1 MNHNY and CDR2 SVGAGI (reference sequence). V was clipped by 2 bases and J by 4 bases, with 8 bases between them.